A selection of T cell receptor beta chains follows, all from one sample in a study of response to subunit inactivated influenza vaccine. TCRdb passed the RT-PCR reads through MiXCR, listing each CDR3 protein once. Of about 780,000 distinct CDR3 sequences in the sample, 18% were seen once. Sequenced here: PBMCs from blood, sampled roughly 5 days after vaccination. Receptor source: a man aged 45-65 years who received an inactivated influenza vaccine. CDR3s include the opening cysteine and the closing phenylalanine or tryptophan. A D gene is named only where the DNA matches it firmly. For some rows the clone size is stated as once, few or many, or as a class when expanded; others skip it.

V,J,D,size,CDR3,DNA
TRBV10-3,TRBJ1-1,.,.,CAISGPPGQNTEAFF,TGTGCCATCAGTGGTCCGCCGGGACAGAACACTGAAGCTTTCTTT
TRBV12-3/TRBV12-4,TRBJ2-3,TRBD1,few,CASSFYGTGGTDTQYF,TGTGCCAGCAGTTTCTACGGGACAGGGGGCACAGATACGCAGTATTTT
TRBV2,TRBJ2-3,.,few,CASNQGEGTDTQYF,TGTGCCAGCAATCAGGGTGAGGGCACAGATACGCAGTATTTT
TRBV20-1,TRBJ2-1,TRBD2,few,CSARDGTSVSYNEQFF,TGCAGTGCTAGAGATGGGACTAGCGTATCCTACAATGAGCAGTTCTTC
TRBV20-1,TRBJ2-1,.,.,CSANRAFNEQFF,TGCAGTGCGAACAGGGCTTTTAATGAGCAGTTCTTC
TRBV18,TRBJ2-2,.,.,CASSPWGSANTGELFF,TGTGCCAGCTCACCATGGGGCAGCGCGAACACCGGGGAGCTGTTTTTT
TRBV29-1,TRBJ2-5,.,.,CSVRIQETQYF,TGCAGCGTTCGCATCCAAGAGACCCAGTACTTC
TRBV12-3/TRBV12-4,TRBJ2-1,TRBD1,many,CASSARDRVVNEQFF,TGTGCCAGCAGTGCCCGGGACAGGGTGGTTAATGAGCAGTTCTTC
TRBV6-5,TRBJ2-3,.,.,CASSYSRVTITDTQYF,TGTGCCAGCAGTTACTCTCGGGTTACCATAACAGATACGCAGTATTTT
TRBV7-6,TRBJ1-1,.,few,CASSLQDRNTEAFF,TGTGCCAGCAGCTTACAGGACAGGAACACTGAAGCTTTCTTT
TRBV11-1,TRBJ2-1,TRBD2,.,CASSPTSGGNPFYNEQFF,TGTGCCAGCAGCCCGACTAGCGGGGGCAACCCGTTCTACAATGAGCAGTTCTTC
TRBV10-3,TRBJ2-2,TRBD1,few,CAISEQGARTGELFF,TGTGCCATCAGTGAGCAGGGGGCGCGAACCGGGGAGCTGTTTTTT
TRBV5-1,TRBJ1-2,TRBD1,many,CASSKGSTGEGGYTF,TGCGCCAGCAGCAAAGGGTCGACAGGGGAAGGAGGCTACACCTTC
TRBV10-3,TRBJ1-6,.,.,CAISDGQTDSPLHF,TGTGCCATCAGCGACGGACAGACTGATTCACCCCTCCACTTT
TRBV6-1,TRBJ2-3,.,.,CASRVDRQASTDTQYF,TGTGCCAGCAGGGTAGACAGGCAGGCTAGCACAGATACGCAGTATTTT
TRBV5-1,TRBJ1-3,.,many,CASSLAASSGNTIYF,TGTGCCAGCAGCTTGGCGGCCAGCTCTGGAAACACCATATATTTT
TRBV7-2,TRBJ2-7,.,.,CASSLGMGGAEQYF,TGTGCCAGCAGCTTAGGCATGGGGGGGGCCGAGCAGTACTTC
TRBV5-1,TRBJ2-5,.,.,CASSLDGSVPETQYF,TGCGCCAGCAGCTTAGACGGCAGCGTACCCGAGACCCAGTACTTC
TRBV5-1,TRBJ2-3,.,few,CASGGGPTDTQYF,TGCGCCAGCGGGGGGGGGCCCACAGATACGCAGTATTTT
TRBV20-1,TRBJ2-7,.,many,CSARDLLSETFYEQYF,TGCAGTGCTAGAGATCTCTTGTCCGAAACCTTCTACGAGCAGTACTTC
TRBV5-1,TRBJ2-5,.,.,CASSLLAGTHTQYF,TGCGCCAGCAGCTTGTTGGCAGGCACCCATACCCAGTACTTC
TRBV4-3,TRBJ2-1,TRBD2,.,CASSQPGLAGGTEQFF,TGCGCCAGCAGCCAACCGGGACTAGCGGGAGGGACAGAGCAGTTCTTC
TRBV11-2,TRBJ1-4,.,.,CASSSQGGNEKLFF,TGTGCCAGCAGCTCACAGGGAGGAAATGAAAAACTGTTTTTT
TRBV10-3,TRBJ1-1,TRBD1,few,CAISRTGRDTEAFF,TGTGCCATCTCCAGGACAGGTCGTGACACTGAAGCTTTCTTT
TRBV5-1,TRBJ2-5,.,few,CASSLTRPPETQYF,TGCGCCAGCAGCTTGACTAGGCCGCCCGAGACCCAGTACTTC